This T cell receptor (beta chain) was identified during a study of blood T cells in healthy people across ages. Study-wide context: When template switching was applied, about one barcoded beta molecule was captured per two T cells.

A second roughly 6 to 11 cycle PCR used barcoded and J-beta primers. Every cDNA molecule carried a tag from a template-switch adaptor bearing 12 random nucleotides. TCRdb independently ran MiXCR on the 5' RACE reads; one entry per CDR3 protein. The sample records some 670,000 distinct CDR3 sequences, around 52% being singletons. Extraction yielded at least 6 micrograms of total RNA per sample. Germline loops: CDR1 KGHDR, CDR2 SFDVKD. V shed 2 bases and J shed 4 bases, with 14 bases lying between them. The CDR3 length is 16 residues. Concerning this clonotype itself: Its target is unknown.

Whole-study findings and limits: Possibly, changes in expanded clonotypes were confounded because donor CMV status was unknown.

This chain links TRBV24-1 with TRBJ1-5, with a possible D match to TRBD1 (5 bases). This clonotype was obtained from a woman older than 75 in good health. The sequenced sample consisted of blood. CDR3 nucleotides: TGTGCCACCAGTGATTGGCCGGGACGTTTAAATCAGCCCCAGCATTTT. Residues: CATSDWPGRLNQPQHF.